This TCR beta chain was found in a study of cytomegalovirus exposure and HLA in healthy donors. The PCR made use of 60 Vbeta and 13 Jbeta primers. TCRdb's copy holds only in-frame clones and misses some; the assay was immunoSEQ multiplex PCR. The table lists about 160,000 clones, about four fifths of them singletons, with 8% to 10% in the top ten. The CDR3 spans 14 residues. Germline CDR1 is GTSNPN and CDR2 is SVGIG (reference sequence). V was clipped by 3 bases and J by 9 bases, with 21 bases between them. This chain joins TRBV30 and TRBJ2-7; tentatively, D is TRBD1 (5 bases). The sample was PBMCs. This clonotype originated in a male donor in good health and CMV-seropositive. CDR3 sequence (DNA): TGTGCCTGGAGAGCACAGGTTGGTGGATATGCGCAGTACTTC. Its translation is CAWRAQVGGYAQYF.